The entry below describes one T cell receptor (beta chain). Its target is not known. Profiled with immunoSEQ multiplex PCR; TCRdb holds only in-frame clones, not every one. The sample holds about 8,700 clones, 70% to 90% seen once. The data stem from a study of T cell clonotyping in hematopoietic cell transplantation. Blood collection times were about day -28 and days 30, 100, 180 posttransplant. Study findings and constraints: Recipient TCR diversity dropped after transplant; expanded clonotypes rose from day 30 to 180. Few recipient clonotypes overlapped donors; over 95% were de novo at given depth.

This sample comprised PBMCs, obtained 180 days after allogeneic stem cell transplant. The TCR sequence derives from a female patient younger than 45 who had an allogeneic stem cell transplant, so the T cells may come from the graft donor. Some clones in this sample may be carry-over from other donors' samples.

CDR3 sequence: CASSLEGYEQYF. The CDR3 bases are TGCGCCAGCAGCTTGGAGGGCTACGAGCAGTACTTC. The V and J genes are TRBV5-1 and TRBJ2-7, with D uncertain. The V end lost 0 bases, the J end lost 3 bases, and 4 bases lay between the germline ends. The CDR3 consists of 12 residues. The V gene's germline CDR1 is SGHRS and CDR2 YFSETQ.